Included here is one T cell receptor beta chain sequence, with context. Its antigen is unidentified. The beta constant-region primer was an equimolar mix of two oligonucleotides covering TRBC1 and TRBC2. The ligated cDNA underwent four PCR rounds using SP2 and nested alpha and beta constant-region primers. A single record per CDR3 protein comes from TCRdb applying MiXCR to the UMI-ligation and nested PCR reads. The table records over 110,000 distinct CDR3 sequences, approximately 20% of them present only once. Germline lookup yields CDR1 MNHEY and CDR2 SVGAGI. Trimming removed 5 bases at V and 6 bases at J, with 10 bases between. CDR3 length: 12 residues. These data belong to a study of naive and memory T cell subsets. Whole-study findings and limits: Activation and differentiation may alter RNA-based TCR counts. Possibly reflecting memory cells re-expressing CD45RA, a few larger clonotypes occurred in naive repertoires, especially CD8. TCR abundance followed a power law differing between naive and memory subsets.

CMV status came from CD4+ T cell IFNgamma after overnight CMV lysate stimulation of fresh PBMCs. This clonotype was sampled from a human donor in good health. The chain recombines TRBV6-5 with TRBJ2-5; TRBD1 is a possible D gene (6 bases). Specimen: naive CD8+ T cells from blood. CDR3 loop: CASSHREQTQYF. In DNA form, the CDR3 reads TGTGCCAGCAGTCACAGGGAACAGACCCAGTACTTC.